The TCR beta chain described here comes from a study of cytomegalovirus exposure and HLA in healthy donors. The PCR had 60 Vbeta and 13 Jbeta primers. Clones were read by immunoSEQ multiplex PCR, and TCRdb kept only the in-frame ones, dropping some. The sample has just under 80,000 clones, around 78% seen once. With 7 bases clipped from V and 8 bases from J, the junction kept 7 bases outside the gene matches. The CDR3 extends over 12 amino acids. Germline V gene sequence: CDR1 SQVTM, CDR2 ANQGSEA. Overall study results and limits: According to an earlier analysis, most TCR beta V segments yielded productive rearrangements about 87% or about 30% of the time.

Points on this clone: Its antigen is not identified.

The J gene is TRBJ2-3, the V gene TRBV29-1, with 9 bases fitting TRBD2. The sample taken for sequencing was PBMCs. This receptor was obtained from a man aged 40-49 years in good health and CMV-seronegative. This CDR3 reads CSAGAGGGTQYF. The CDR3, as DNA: TGCAGCGCTGGAGCGGGAGGAGGTACGCAGTATTTT.